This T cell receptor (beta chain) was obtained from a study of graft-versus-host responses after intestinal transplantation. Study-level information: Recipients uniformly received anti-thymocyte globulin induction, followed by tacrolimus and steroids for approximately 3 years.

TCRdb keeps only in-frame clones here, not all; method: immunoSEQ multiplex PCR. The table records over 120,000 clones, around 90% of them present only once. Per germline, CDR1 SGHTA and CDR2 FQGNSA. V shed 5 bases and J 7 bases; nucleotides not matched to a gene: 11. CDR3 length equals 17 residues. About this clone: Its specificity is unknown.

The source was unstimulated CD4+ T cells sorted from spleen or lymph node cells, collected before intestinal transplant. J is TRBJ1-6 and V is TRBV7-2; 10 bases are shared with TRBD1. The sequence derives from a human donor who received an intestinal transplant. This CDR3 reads CASSLSTGGVSNSPLHF. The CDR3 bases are TGTGCCAGCAGCCTCTCGACAGGGGGCGTGAGCAATTCACCCCTCCACTTT.